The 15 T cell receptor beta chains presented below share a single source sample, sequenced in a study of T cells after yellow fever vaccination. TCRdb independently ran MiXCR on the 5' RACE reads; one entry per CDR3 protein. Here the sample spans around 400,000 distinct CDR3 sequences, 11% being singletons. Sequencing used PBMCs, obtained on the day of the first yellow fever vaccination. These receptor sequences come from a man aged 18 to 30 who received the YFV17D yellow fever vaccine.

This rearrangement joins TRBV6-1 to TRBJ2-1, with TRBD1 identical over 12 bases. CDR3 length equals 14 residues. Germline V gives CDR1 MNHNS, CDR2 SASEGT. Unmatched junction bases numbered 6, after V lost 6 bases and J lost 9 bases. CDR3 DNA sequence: TGTGCCAGCAGCCGGGACAGGGGGCCGGCTGAGCAGTTCTTC. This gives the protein CASSRDRGPAEQFF.

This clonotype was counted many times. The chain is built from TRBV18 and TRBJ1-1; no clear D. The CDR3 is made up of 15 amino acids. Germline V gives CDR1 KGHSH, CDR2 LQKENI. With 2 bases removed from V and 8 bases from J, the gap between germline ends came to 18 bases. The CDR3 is CASSPNSNVRGEAFF. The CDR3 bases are TGTGCCAGCTCACCAAATTCAAATGTGAGAGGAGAAGCTTTCTTT.

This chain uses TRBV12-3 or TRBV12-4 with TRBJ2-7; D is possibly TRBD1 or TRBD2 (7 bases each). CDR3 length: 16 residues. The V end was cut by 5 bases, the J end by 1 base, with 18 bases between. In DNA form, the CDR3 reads TGTGCCAGCAGTCCCAGCGGGACAGTGATTTCCTACGAGCAGTACTTC. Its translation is CASSPSGTVISYEQYF.

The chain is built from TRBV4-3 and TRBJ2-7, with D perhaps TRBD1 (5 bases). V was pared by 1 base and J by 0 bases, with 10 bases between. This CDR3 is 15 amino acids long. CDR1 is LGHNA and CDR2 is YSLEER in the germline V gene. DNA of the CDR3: TGCGCCAGCAGCCAAGTAAGGGGCCCCTCCTACGAGCAGTACTTC. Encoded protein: CASSQVRGPSYEQYF.

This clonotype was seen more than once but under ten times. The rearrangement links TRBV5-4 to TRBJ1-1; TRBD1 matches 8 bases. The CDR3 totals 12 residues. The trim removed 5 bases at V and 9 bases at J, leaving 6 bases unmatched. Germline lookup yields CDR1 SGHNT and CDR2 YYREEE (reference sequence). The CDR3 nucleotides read TGTGCCAGCAGTCTGGACAGGGTGAAAGCTTTCTTT. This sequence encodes CASSLDRVKAFF.

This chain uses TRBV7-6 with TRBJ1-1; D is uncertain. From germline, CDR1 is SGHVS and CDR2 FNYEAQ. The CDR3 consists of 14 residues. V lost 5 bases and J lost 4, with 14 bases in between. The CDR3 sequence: CASSPRGPSTEAFF. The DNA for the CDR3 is TGTGCCAGCAGCCCCCGGGGTCCGAGCACTGAAGCTTTCTTT. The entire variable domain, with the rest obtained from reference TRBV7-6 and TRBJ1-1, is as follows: GAGVSQSPRYKVTKRGQDVALRCDPISGHVSLYWYRQALGQGPEFLTYFNYEAQQDKSGLPNDRFSAERPEGSISTLTIQRTEQRDSAMYRCASSPRGPSTEAFFGQGTRLTVV.

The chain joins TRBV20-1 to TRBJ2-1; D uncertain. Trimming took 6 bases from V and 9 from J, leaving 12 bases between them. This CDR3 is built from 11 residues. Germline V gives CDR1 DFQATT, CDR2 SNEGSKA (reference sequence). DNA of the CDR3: TGCAGTGCAACCCCCTCGGCTGAGCAGTTCTTC. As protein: CSATPSAEQFF.

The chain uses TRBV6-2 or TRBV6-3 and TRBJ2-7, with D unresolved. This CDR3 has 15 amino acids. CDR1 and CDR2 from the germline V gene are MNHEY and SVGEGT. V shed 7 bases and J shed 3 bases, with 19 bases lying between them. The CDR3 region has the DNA TGTGCCAGCAATTGGTTCGCACGGAATCGCTACGAGCAGTACTTC. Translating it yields CASNWFARNRYEQYF.

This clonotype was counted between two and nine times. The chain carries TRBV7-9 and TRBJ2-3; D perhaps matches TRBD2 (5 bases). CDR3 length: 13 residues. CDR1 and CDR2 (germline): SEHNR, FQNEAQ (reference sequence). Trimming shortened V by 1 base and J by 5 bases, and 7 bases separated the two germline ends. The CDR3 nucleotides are TGTGCCAGCAGCTTAGTTGCGGGAGATACGCAGTATTTT. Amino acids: CASSLVAGDTQYF.

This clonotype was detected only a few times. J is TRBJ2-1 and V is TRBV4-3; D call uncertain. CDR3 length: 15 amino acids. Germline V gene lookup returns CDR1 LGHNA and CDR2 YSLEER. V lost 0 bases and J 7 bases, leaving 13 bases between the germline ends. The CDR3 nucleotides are TGCGCCAGCAGCCAAGAGGGAAGAAGCGATAATGAGCAGTTCTTC. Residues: CASSQEGRSDNEQFF.

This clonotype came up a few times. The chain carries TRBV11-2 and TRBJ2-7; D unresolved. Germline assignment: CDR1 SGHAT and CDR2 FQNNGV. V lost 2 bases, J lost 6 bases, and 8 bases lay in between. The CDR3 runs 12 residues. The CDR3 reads CASSLTVGEQYV. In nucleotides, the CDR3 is TGTGCCAGCAGCTTAACAGTAGGCGAGCAGTACGTC.

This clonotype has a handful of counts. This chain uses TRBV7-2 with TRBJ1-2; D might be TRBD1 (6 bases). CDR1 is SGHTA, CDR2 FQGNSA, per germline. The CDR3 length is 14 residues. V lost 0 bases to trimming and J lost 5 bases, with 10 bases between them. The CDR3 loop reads CASSLAHQGYGYTF. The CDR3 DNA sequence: TGTGCCAGCAGCTTAGCCCACCAGGGGTATGGCTACACCTTC.

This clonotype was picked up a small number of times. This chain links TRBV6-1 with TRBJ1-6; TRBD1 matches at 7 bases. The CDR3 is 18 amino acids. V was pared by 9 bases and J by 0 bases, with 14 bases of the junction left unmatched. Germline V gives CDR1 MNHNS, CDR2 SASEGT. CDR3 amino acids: CASSEVGQASSYNSPLHF. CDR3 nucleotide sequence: TGTGCCAGTTCCGAGGTTGGACAGGCGAGCTCCTATAATTCACCCCTCCACTTT.

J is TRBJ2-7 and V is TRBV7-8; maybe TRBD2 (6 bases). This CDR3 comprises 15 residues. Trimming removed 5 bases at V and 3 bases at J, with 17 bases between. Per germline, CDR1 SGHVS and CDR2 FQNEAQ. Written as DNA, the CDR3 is TGTGCCAGCAGCCCCGGAAGCGGGCGATTCTACGAGCAGTACTTC. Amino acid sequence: CASSPGSGRFYEQYF.

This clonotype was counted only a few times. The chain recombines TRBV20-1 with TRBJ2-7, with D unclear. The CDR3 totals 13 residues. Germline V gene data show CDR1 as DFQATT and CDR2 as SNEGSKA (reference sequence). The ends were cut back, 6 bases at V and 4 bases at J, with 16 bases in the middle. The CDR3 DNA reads TGCAGTGCCATGGACCCAGAGTCGTACGAGCAGTACTTC. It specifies CSAMDPESYEQYF.